Sequencing of this T cell receptor (beta chain) was carried out in a study of cytomegalovirus exposure and HLA in healthy donors. V was trimmed by 3 bases and J by 0 bases, leaving 15 bases between them. The CDR3 runs 17 residues. Germline assignment: CDR1 KGHSH and CDR2 LQKENI. The PCR had 60 Vbeta and 13 Jbeta primers. Only in-frame clones appear in the TCRdb table, and some are missing; sequencing was by immunoSEQ multiplex PCR. The sample records tens of thousands of clones, about 79% being singletons. The clonotype originates from a man aged 45-65 years in good health and CMV-seronegative. The sequencing sample was made of PBMCs. The chain has TRBV18 and TRBJ2-4; D may be TRBD2 (6 bases). CDR3 in amino acids: CASSPGRGSLAKNIQYF. The CDR3 coding sequence is TGTGCCAGCTCACCGGGGCGGGGCAGCCTAGCCAAAAACATTCAGTACTTC.